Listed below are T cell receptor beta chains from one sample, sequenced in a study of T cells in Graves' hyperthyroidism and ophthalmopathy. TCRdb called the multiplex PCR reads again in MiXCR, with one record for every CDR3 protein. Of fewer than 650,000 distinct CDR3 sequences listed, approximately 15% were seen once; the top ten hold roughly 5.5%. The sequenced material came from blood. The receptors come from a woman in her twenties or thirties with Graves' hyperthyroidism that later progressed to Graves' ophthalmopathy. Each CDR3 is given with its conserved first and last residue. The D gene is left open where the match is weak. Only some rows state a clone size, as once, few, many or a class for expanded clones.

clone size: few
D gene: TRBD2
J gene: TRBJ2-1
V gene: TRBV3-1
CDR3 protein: CASSQERLAGYNEQFF
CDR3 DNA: TGTGCCAGCAGCCAAGAACGGCTAGCGGGGTACAATGAGCAGTTCTTC

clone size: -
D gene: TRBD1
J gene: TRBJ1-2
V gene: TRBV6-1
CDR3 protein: CASREQGAKGYTF
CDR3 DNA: TGTGCCAGCAGGGAACAGGGGGCGAAGGGCTACACCTTC

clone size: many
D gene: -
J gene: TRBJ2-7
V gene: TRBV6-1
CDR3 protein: CASTPLLAVIYEQYF
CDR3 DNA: TGTGCCAGCACCCCCCTCTTAGCGGTAATCTACGAGCAGTACTTC

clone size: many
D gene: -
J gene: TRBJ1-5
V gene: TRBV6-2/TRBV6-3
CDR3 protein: CASSHGGAGNQPQHF
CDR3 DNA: TGTGCCAGCAGCCACGGGGGGGCGGGCAATCAGCCCCAGCATTTT

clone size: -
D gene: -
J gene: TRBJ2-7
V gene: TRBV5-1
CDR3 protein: CASAYGGLSSYEQYF
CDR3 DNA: TGCGCCAGCGCTTATGGGGGTTTAAGCTCCTACGAGCAGTACTTC

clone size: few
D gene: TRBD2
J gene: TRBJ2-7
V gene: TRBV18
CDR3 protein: CASSPSASGSSYEQYF
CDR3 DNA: TGTGCCAGCTCACCATCGGCCAGCGGGAGTTCCTACGAGCAGTACTTC

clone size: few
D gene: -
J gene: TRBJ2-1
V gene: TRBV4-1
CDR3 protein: CASRSVEYNEQFF
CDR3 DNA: TGCGCCAGCAGGAGCGTGGAATACAATGAGCAGTTCTTC

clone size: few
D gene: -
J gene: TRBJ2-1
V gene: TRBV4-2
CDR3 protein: CASSPIRSKYNEQFF
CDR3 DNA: TGTGCCAGCAGCCCCATCCGATCCAAATACAATGAGCAGTTCTTC

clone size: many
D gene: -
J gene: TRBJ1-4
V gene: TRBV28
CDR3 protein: CASSRGMGNEKLFF
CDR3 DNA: TGTGCCAGCTCAAGGGGAATGGGTAATGAAAAACTGTTTTTT

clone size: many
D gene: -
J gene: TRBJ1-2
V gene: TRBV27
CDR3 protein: CASSLERESGGYTF
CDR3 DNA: TGTGCCAGCAGTTTAGAGCGGGAGTCGGGTGGCTACACCTTC

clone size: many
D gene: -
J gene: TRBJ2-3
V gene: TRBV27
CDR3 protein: CASSLDWDTDTQYF
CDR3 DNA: TGTGCCAGCAGCTTGGACTGGGACACAGATACGCAGTATTTT

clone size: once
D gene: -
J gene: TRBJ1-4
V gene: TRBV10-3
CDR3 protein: CAISEPDLGKLFF
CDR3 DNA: TGTGCCATCAGTGAGCCTGACCTGGGAAAACTGTTTTTT

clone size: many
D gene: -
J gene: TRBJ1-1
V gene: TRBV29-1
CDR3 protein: CSGRGGTTEGLAFF
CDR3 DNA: TGCAGCGGGCGGGGGGGTACAACAGAAGGTCTTGCTTTCTTT

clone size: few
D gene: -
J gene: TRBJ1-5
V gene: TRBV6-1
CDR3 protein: CASKPTVSNQPQHF
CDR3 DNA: TGTGCCAGCAAGCCGACGGTTAGCAATCAGCCCCAGCATTTT

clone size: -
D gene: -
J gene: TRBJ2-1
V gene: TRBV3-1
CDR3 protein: CASSQDDRFSSDEQFF
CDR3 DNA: TGTGCCAGCAGCCAAGATGATAGATTCTCCTCGGATGAGCAGTTCTTC

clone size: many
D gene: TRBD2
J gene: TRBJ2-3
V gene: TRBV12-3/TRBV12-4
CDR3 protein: CASRTGTRISERQYF
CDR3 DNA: TGTGCCAGCAGGACCGGGACTAGGATCTCGGAACGGCAGTATTTT

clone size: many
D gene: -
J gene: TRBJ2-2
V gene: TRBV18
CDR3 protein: CASSPTALNTGELFF
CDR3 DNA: TGTGCCAGCTCACCGACGGCCCTGAACACCGGGGAGCTGTTTTTT

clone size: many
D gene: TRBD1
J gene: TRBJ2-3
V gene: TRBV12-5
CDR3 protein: CASGSGTGTDTQYF
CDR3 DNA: TGTGCTAGTGGTTCCGGGACAGGCACAGATACGCAGTATTTT

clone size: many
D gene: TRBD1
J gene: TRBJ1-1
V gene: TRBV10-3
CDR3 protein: CAIRKTQGTLFMNTEAFF
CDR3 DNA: TGTGCCATCAGAAAAACACAGGGGACCCTGTTCATGAACACTGAAGCTTTCTTT

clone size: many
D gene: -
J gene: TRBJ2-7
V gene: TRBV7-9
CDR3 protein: CASSLQAGWTYEQYF
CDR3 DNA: TGTGCCAGCAGCTTACAGGCAGGGTGGACCTACGAGCAGTACTTC

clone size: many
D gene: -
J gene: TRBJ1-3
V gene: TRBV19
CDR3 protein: CASTASSGNTIYF
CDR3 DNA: TGTGCCAGTACCGCCTCCTCTGGAAACACCATATATTTT

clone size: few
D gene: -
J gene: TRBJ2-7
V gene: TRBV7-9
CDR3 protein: CASSLTGSGSYEQYF
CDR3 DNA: TGTGCCAGCAGCTTAACGGGCTCTGGATCCTACGAGCAGTACTTC

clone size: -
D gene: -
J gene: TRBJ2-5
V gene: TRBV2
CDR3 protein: CASLVGRYYKETQYF
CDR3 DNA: TGTGCCAGCTTAGTAGGCAGGTACTACAAAGAGACCCAGTACTTC

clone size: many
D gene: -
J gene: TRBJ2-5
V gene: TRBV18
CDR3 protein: CASSPAGMETQYF
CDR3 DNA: TGTGCCAGCTCCCCAGCGGGTATGGAGACCCAGTACTTC

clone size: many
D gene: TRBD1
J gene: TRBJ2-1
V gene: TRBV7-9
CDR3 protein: CASSKDRDNEQFF
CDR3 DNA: TGTGCCAGCAGCAAAGACAGGGACAATGAGCAGTTCTTC

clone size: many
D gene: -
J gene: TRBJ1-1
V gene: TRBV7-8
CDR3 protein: CASSQPRVGTLNTEAFF
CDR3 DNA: TGTGCCAGCAGCCAACCAAGGGTGGGGACTTTGAACACTGAAGCTTTCTTT

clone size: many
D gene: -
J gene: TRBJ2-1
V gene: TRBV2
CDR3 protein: CASRELERDEQFF
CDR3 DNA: TGTGCCAGCAGAGAGCTGGAGCGCGATGAGCAGTTCTTC

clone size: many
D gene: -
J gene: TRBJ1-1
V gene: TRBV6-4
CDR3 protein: CASRIEGGGTEAFF
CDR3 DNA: TGTGCCAGCAGGATCGAGGGGGGTGGCACTGAAGCTTTCTTT

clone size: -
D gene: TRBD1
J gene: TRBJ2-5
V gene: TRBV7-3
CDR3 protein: CASSFTPGGQETQYF
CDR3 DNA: TGTGCCAGCAGCTTTACGCCAGGGGGCCAAGAGACCCAGTACTTC

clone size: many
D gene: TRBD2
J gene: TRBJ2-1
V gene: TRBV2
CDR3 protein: CASALLADYNEQFF
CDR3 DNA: TGTGCCAGCGCTCTACTAGCGGATTACAATGAGCAGTTCTTC